This entry describes one T cell receptor (beta chain). Its specificity is unknown. The data stem from a study of T cell repertoires in cytomegalovirus infection. Study background: Shared public TCR beta signatures pointed to both CMV infection and a matching HLA type. Study findings and constraints: People with CMV and the relevant HLA were identified by cumulative public TCR beta family frequency. What dominated the ex vivo response were HLA-C-restricted CMV-specific TCR beta clonotypes.

The length of the CDR3 is 12 residues. Germline V lookup: CDR1 PRHDT, CDR2 FYEKMQ (reference sequence). Trimming stripped 6 bases from V and 6 bases from J, with 12 bases between. MiXCR, run by TCRdb on the reads, gives a single entry per CDR3 protein. The sample has 510,000 or so distinct CDR3 sequences; around a quarter are singletons. The chain joins TRBV13 to TRBJ2-7; unclear D gene. Sample: PBMCs. The TCR comes from a human donor in good health (CMV status not recorded). Some clones in this sample may be carry-over from other donors' samples. This CDR3 is CASSPIAGEQYF. CDR3 nucleotides: TGTGCCAGCAGTCCCATAGCTGGCGAGCAGTACTTC.